This TCR beta chain was found in a study of a mutant IDH1 vaccine in newly diagnosed glioma. Study at large: Following radiotherapy alone, or alongside temozolomide cycles, vaccination was started after an interval of 4-6 weeks.

Trimming removed 5 bases from V and 5 bases from J; junction bases left unmatched: 4. CDR3 length equals 16 residues. CDR1 is SGHNT and CDR2 is YENEEA in the germline V gene. Profiling relied on immunoSEQ multiplex PCR, and the TCRdb table lists in-frame clones only, not all of them. The sample yields roughly 60,000 clones, about four fifths seen once. Time point defined: week 35, safety follow-up. In every dose of vaccine, 300 ug of mutant IDH1 20-mer peptide was given alongside topical imiquimod. The vaccination schedule gave patients eight doses in weeks 1, 3, 5, 7, 11, 15, 19 and 23. Comment on this clone: Its antigen remains unidentified.

Study outcomes and limitations: Patients showed vaccine-induced immune responses at a rate of roughly 93%. Pseudoprogression apparently tracked independently of changes in top peripheral T cell clonotypes.

The specimen was PBMCs, collected from a glioma patient whose treatment included an IDH1 peptide vaccine. The receptor was isolated from a man aged 35 to 55 with glioma. The chain links TRBV11-3 to TRBJ2-1; TRBD2 matches at 15 bases. In nucleotides, the CDR3 is TGTGCCAGCAGCCAGGGACTAGCGGGAGGCCACAATGAGCAGTTCTTC. It yields the protein CASSQGLAGGHNEQFF. Variable domain in full (rest from reference TRBV11-3 and TRBJ2-1): EAGVVQSPRYKIIEKKQPVAFWCNPISGHNTLYWYLQNLGQGPELLIRYENEEAVDDSQLPKDRFSAERLKGVDSTLKIQPAELGDSAVYLCASSQGLAGGHNEQFFGPGTRLTVL.